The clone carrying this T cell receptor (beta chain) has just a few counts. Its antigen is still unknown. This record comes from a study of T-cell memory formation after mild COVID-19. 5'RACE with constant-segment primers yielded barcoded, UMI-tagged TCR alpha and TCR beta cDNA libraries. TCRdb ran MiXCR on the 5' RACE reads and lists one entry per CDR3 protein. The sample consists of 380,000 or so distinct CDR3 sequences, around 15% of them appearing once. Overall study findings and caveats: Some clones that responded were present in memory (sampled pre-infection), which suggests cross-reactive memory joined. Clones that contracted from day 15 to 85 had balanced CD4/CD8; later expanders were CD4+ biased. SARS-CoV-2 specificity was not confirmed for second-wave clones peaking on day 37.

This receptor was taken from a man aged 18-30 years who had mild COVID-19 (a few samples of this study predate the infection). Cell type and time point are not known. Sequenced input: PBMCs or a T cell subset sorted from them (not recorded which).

As DNA, the CDR3 is TGTGCCAGCAGCTTAGAGGCTTCGAACTATGGCTACACCTTC. Its translation is CASSLEASNYGYTF. V gene TRBV7-3 combines with J gene TRBJ1-2; D is unclear. Deletions cut 2 bases from V and 2 bases from J, with 9 bases between. This CDR3 region has 14 residues. Germline loops: CDR1 SGHTA, CDR2 FQGTGA.